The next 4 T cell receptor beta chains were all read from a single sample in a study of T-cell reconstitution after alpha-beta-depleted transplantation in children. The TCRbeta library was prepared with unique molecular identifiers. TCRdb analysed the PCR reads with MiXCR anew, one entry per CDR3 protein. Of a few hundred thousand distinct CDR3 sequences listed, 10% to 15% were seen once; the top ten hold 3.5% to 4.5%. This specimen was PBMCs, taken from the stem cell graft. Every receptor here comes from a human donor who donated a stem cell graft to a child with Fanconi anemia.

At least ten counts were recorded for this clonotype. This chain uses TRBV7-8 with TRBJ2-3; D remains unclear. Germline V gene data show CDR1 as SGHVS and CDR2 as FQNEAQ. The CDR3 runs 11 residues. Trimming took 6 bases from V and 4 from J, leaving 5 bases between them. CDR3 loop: CASRVSDTQYF. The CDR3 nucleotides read TGTGCCAGCAGGGTATCAGATACGCAGTATTTT.

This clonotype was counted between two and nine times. This CDR3 reads CASATGSNYGYTF. CDR3 nucleotide sequence: TGTGCCAGCGCGACAGGGTCTAACTATGGCTACACCTTC. This rearrangement joins TRBV7-2 to TRBJ1-2; TRBD1 matches at 7 bases. Losses at the gene ends were 8 bases for V and 0 bases for J; bases not matched to a gene: 3. The CDR3 extends over 13 amino acids. Germline V lookup: CDR1 SGHTA, CDR2 FQGNSA.

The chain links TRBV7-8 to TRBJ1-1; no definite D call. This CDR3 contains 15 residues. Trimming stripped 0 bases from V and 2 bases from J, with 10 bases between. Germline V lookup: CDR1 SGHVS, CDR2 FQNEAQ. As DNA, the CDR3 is TGTGCCAGCAGCTTAGCGCAGTTTCCTAACACTGAAGCTTTCTTT. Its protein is CASSLAQFPNTEAFF.

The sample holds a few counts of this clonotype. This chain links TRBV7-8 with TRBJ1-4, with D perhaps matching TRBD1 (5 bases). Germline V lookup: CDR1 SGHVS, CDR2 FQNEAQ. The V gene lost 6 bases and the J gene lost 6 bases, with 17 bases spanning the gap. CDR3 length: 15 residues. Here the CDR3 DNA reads TGTGCCAGCAGTCTAGACGGGGCCCGTTATGAAAAACTGTTTTTT. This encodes CASSLDGARYEKLFF.